Listed below are T cell receptor beta chains from one sample, sequenced in a study of cytomegalovirus exposure and HLA in healthy donors. Assay used: immunoSEQ multiplex PCR; TCRdb lists only in-frame clones, some missing. The repertoire includes approximately 190,000 clones, roughly 80% of them detected once, and approximately 3.8% sits in the top ten. Sequencing was done on a sample of PBMCs. The source of these receptors is a man aged 45 to 65 in good health and CMV-seronegative. Both conserved end residues are part of each CDR3. The order of the fields is J gene, CDR3 length, V gene, clone size, D gene, CDR3 DNA, CDR3 protein. A D gene is named only where the DNA matches it firmly. Expanded clones get a size class; other rows say once, few or many, or leave the size out.

TRBJ2-3	16	TRBV15	.	.	TGTGCCACCAGCACCCGATTGGGGGGTTACACAGATACGCAGTATTTT	CATSTRLGGYTDTQYF
TRBJ2-1	16	TRBV7-3	.	.	TGTGCCAGCAGCTTATATGCGCGGGGAGGACTCAATGAGCAGTTCTTC	CASSLYARGGLNEQFF
TRBJ2-1	14	TRBV7-8	.	TRBD1	TGTGCCAGCGCTCTAGGGACAGGGTATCATGAGCAGTTCTTC	CASALGTGYHEQFF
TRBJ1-1	14	TRBV2	.	.	TGTGCCAGCAGGGAGGGGACCGGCGGGACTGAAGCTTTCTTT	CASREGTGGTEAFF
TRBJ1-4	14	TRBV5-6	few	TRBD1	TGTGCCAGCAGCCGAGGGGGCAGGAATGAAAAACTGTTTTTT	CASSRGGRNEKLFF
TRBJ1-6	16	TRBV6-5	.	TRBD1	TGTGCCAGCAGTTACTCGCCGGGGACAGGGGATTCACCCCTCCACTTT	CASSYSPGTGDSPLHF
TRBJ2-1	18	TRBV7-2	.	TRBD2	TGTGCCAGCAGCTTAATCGCCCCATTTCGGGGGGCCTACAATGAGCAGTTCTTC	CASSLIAPFRGAYNEQFF
TRBJ2-7	16	TRBV5-6	.	TRBD1	TGTGCCAGCAGCTCTTGGGACAGCCCAAAGATCTACGAGCAGTACTTC	CASSSWDSPKIYEQYF
TRBJ1-1	16	TRBV7-2	.	.	TGTGCCAGCAGCCCCCGCCCCCAGGGTAGGAACACTGAAGCTTTCTTT	CASSPRPQGRNTEAFF
TRBJ1-6	13	TRBV5-5	.	TRBD1	TGTGCCAGCAGCGGGGACAGGGATACACCCCTCCACTTT	CASSGDRDTPLHF
TRBJ1-3	14	TRBV6-1	few	TRBD1	TGTGCCAGCAGTCCCGGGACAGTTGGAAACACCATATATTTT	CASSPGTVGNTIYF
TRBJ2-7	13	TRBV5-1	.	.	TGCGCCAGCAGCTTTAGACACTCCTACGAGCAGTACTTC	CASSFRHSYEQYF
TRBJ1-1	15	TRBV9	.	.	TGTGCCAGCAGCGTAGCCCCAGGGTGGGGCACTGAAGCTTTCTTT	CASSVAPGWGTEAFF
TRBJ2-1	15	TRBV6-1	.	TRBD2	TGTGCCAGCGGGCGTTGGGGGGGAAGCTACAATGAGCAGTTCTTC	CASGRWGGSYNEQFF
TRBJ1-1	15	TRBV7-9	.	TRBD1	TGTGCCAGCAGCTTAGGGGACAGGGGGCACACTGAAGCTTTCTTT	CASSLGDRGHTEAFF
TRBJ1-4	15	TRBV5-6	.	.	TGTGCCAGCAGCTTCGGAGGGTCGAAGCTTGAAAAACTGTTTTTT	CASSFGGSKLEKLFF
TRBJ2-2	15	TRBV5-1	.	.	TGCGCCAGCAGCTCGGACACATCGAACACCGGGGAGCTGTTTTTT	CASSSDTSNTGELFF
TRBJ2-5	14	TRBV14	.	.	TGTGCCAGCAGCCAACTAGATTTCCAAGAGACCCAGTACTTC	CASSQLDFQETQYF
TRBJ1-1	16	TRBV5-1	.	.	TGCGCCAGCTGTACGGGAAACAGGGCTAGGGACACTGAAGCTTTCTTT	CASCTGNRARDTEAFF
TRBJ2-7	14	TRBV9	.	.	TGTGCCAGCAGCGTGTCCGGACATGATACCGAGCAGTACTTC	CASSVSGHDTEQYF
TRBJ2-1	12	TRBV9	.	.	TGTGCCAGCAGCGTAGAAGGGGATGAGCAGTTCTTC	CASSVEGDEQFF
TRBJ2-2	16	TRBV15	.	TRBD1	TGTGCCACCAGCAGAGAGGGGACAGGGTTTGCCGGGGAGCTGTTTTTT	CATSREGTGFAGELFF
TRBJ1-5	13	TRBV6-5	.	.	TGTGCCAGCACCCGCAGTCCCGGGCAGCCCCAGCATTTT	CASTRSPGQPQHF
TRBJ1-1	14	TRBV27	.	.	TGTGCCAGCAGTTTATATGACAGCAACACTGAAGCTTTCTTT	CASSLYDSNTEAFF
TRBJ1-4	13	TRBV6-1	.	.	TGTGCCGCCAAAACAGGGACATTTGAAAAACTGTTTTTT	CAAKTGTFEKLFF
TRBJ2-7	15	TRBV5-1	.	TRBD1	TGCGCCAGCAGCTTGGATATAGGGGGCAGCTACGAGCAGTACTTC	CASSLDIGGSYEQYF
TRBJ2-5	14	TRBV7-8	.	.	TGTGCCAGCAGCTACTTCGGGGGTCAAGAGACCCAGTACTTC	CASSYFGGQETQYF
TRBJ2-1	14	TRBV6-5	.	TRBD1	TGTGCCAGCAGTTCCCGGGACAGGTACAATGAGCAGTTCTTC	CASSSRDRYNEQFF
TRBJ1-5	14	TRBV7-2	once	.	TGTGCCAGCACCCGGGGAGGGGTCAATCAGCCCCAGCATTTT	CASTRGGVNQPQHF
TRBJ2-7	14	TRBV29-1	.	TRBD1	TGCAGCGTTGAAGGGACAGGGAAGTCCAACGAGCAGTACTTC	CSVEGTGKSNEQYF
TRBJ1-1	11	TRBV7-9	.	.	TGTTCCAGCAGCAGACAAGCTGAAGCTTTCTTT	CSSSRQAEAFF
TRBJ1-2	15	TRBV7-2	.	TRBD1	TGTGCCAGCAGCCCTCCGATGAGGACAGGGGATGGCTACACCTTC	CASSPPMRTGDGYTF
TRBJ1-3	15	TRBV5-1	.	.	TGCGCCAGCAGCTTGGAAGGGGGTACTGGAAACACCATATATTTT	CASSLEGGTGNTIYF
TRBJ2-1	15	TRBV30	.	TRBD2	TGTGCCTGGAGTGGACTAGCGGGGGGGCCTGGTGAGCAGTTCTTC	CAWSGLAGGPGEQFF
TRBJ2-1	17	TRBV27	.	TRBD2	TGTGCCAGCAGTTTAACCCTAGCGGGGAGGAGATACAATGAGCAGTTCTTC	CASSLTLAGRRYNEQFF
TRBJ1-5	11	TRBV20-1	.	.	TGCAGTGACCAGTGCAATCAGCCCCAGCATTTT	CSDQCNQPQHF
TRBJ2-7	13	TRBV5-6	.	.	TGTGCCAGCAGCTTGGCTACAGGGTCGGTGCAGTACTTC	CASSLATGSVQYF
TRBJ2-6	19	TRBV7-8	.	TRBD1	TGTGCCAGCAGCTCAAAAACGGGACAGGTCGGCTCTGGGGCCAACGTCCTGACTTTC	CASSSKTGQVGSGANVLTF
TRBJ1-2	13	TRBV6-5	.	TRBD1	TGTGCCAGCAGACCTCGACAGGGCTATGGCTACACCTTC	CASRPRQGYGYTF
TRBJ1-6	14	TRBV19	.	.	TGTGCCAGTAGAGGCGGGGAGATGAATTCACCCCTCCACTTT	CASRGGEMNSPLHF
TRBJ1-5	14	TRBV2	.	.	TGTGCCAGCAGTGACAGGGAGGGAGTTCAGCCCCAGCATTTT	CASSDREGVQPQHF
TRBJ1-1	14	TRBV5-4	.	TRBD1	TGTGCCAGCAGCTGGGACAGGGTGAACACTGAAGCTTTCTTT	CASSWDRVNTEAFF